A selection of T cell receptor beta chains follows, all from one sample in a study of blood T cell repertoires in COVID-19. Profiled with immunoSEQ multiplex PCR; TCRdb holds only in-frame clones, not every one. The sample contains 210,000 or so clones, more than 80% of which appear only once. Sequencing input: PBMCs or T cells enriched from blood (not recorded which). Receptor source: a man in his sixties who had recovered from COVID-19. Each CDR3 is given with its conserved first and last residue. The order of the fields is V gene, clone size, D gene, J gene, CDR3 protein, CDR3 DNA. D genes are given only for firm matches. Some rows have no size entry. The others give once, few or many, or a class for an expanded clone.

TRBV27	few	-	TRBJ1-2	CASSLIGRTNYGYTF	TGTGCCAGCAGTTTAATAGGGAGGACTAACTATGGCTACACCTTC
TRBV9	-	TRBD1	TRBJ1-6	CASSVDPGGQVTSPLHF	TGTGCCAGCAGCGTAGACCCGGGGGGACAGGTTACTTCACCCCTCCACTTT
TRBV11-3	-	-	TRBJ2-7	CASSLVAATSYEQYF	TGTGCCAGCAGCTTAGTGGCCGCCACCTCCTACGAGCAGTACTTC
TRBV7-9	-	TRBD1	TRBJ1-2	CASSPGTGGYGYTF	TGTGCCAGCAGCCCGGGGACAGGCGGCTATGGCTACACCTTC
TRBV9	-	TRBD1	TRBJ1-6	CASSADRVHNSPLHF	TGTGCCAGCAGCGCCGACAGGGTCCACAATTCACCCCTCCACTTT
TRBV11-2	few	-	TRBJ2-3	CASSGMTEHFSTDTQYF	TGTGCCAGCAGCGGAATGACAGAGCATTTTAGCACAGATACGCAGTATTTT
TRBV7-2	-	TRBD1	TRBJ2-7	CASSHRTGTYEQYF	TGTGCCAGCAGCCACCGGACAGGGACCTACGAGCAGTACTTC
TRBV27	-	TRBD2	TRBJ2-1	CASSSLAGGRFVNEQFF	TGTGCCAGCAGTTCGTTAGCGGGGGGGCGGTTTGTCAATGAGCAGTTCTTC
TRBV5-4	-	-	TRBJ1-2	CASSSSTGSNGYTF	TGTGCCAGCAGCTCATCAACAGGGAGTAATGGCTACACCTTC
TRBV11-2	-	-	TRBJ1-6	CASSFPSGGTAYNSPLHF	TGTGCCAGCAGCTTCCCATCTGGGGGGACGGCCTATAATTCACCCCTCCACTTT
TRBV24-1	-	-	TRBJ1-5	CATGGDSNQPQHF	TGTGCAACCGGAGGGGATAGCAATCAGCCCCAGCATTTT
TRBV10-3	-	-	TRBJ1-1	CAINPGTPNTEAFF	TGTGCCATCAACCCCGGGACTCCCAACACTGAAGCTTTCTTT
TRBV6-2/TRBV6-3	-	TRBD1	TRBJ1-5	CASSYPGRTGSNQPQHF	TGTGCCAGCAGTTACCCCGGGAGGACAGGGAGCAATCAGCCCCAGCATTTT
TRBV6-5	-	-	TRBJ2-7	CASRHRDSYEQYF	TGTGCCAGCAGACACAGGGATTCCTACGAGCAGTACTTC
TRBV5-4	-	TRBD1	TRBJ2-3	CASSGGQAPDTQYF	TGTGCCAGCAGCGGCGGACAGGCCCCAGATACGCAGTATTTT
TRBV24-1	once	TRBD1	TRBJ2-1	CATSDPRQGVNQQFF	TGTGCCACCAGTGATCCAAGACAGGGAGTTAATCAGCAGTTCTTC
TRBV18	-	-	TRBJ2-5	CASSPALTETQYF	TGTGCCAGCTCACCAGCGTTAACGGAGACCCAGTACTTC
TRBV7-9	-	-	TRBJ2-5	CASSLVWSLQGGAETQYF	TGTGCCAGCAGCTTAGTTTGGTCGCTGCAGGGGGGCGCGGAGACCCAGTACTTC
TRBV5-6	-	TRBD1	TRBJ1-1	CASSPGTGGNTEAFF	TGTGCCAGCAGCCCAGGGACAGGGGGGAACACTGAAGCTTTCTTT
TRBV5-6	-	TRBD1	TRBJ1-2	CASSSVGQGDYGYTF	TGTGCCAGCAGCTCGGTGGGACAGGGAGACTATGGCTACACCTTC
TRBV7-2	-	-	TRBJ1-5	CASSLKPLDSYSNQPQHF	TGTGCCAGCAGCTTAAAACCCCTCGACAGCTATAGCAATCAGCCCCAGCATTTT
TRBV7-2	-	-	TRBJ2-2	CASSSLLIGVGELFF	TGTGCCAGCAGCTCACTACTAATAGGGGTCGGGGAGCTGTTTTTT
TRBV7-8	-	-	TRBJ2-7	CASSPGQHYEQYF	TGTGCCAGCAGCCCGGGACAACACTACGAGCAGTACTTC
TRBV12-3/TRBV12-4	-	-	TRBJ1-4	CASSLREKEKLFF	TGTGCCAGCAGTTTAAGGGAGAAGGAAAAACTGTTTTTT
TRBV5-1	-	TRBD2	TRBJ2-3	CASSLTTQRGGHTDTQYF	TGCGCCAGCAGCCTCACCACCCAGCGGGGGGGCCATACAGATACGCAGTATTTT
TRBV7-3	-	TRBD1	TRBJ2-1	CASSPDRSYNEQFF	TGTGCCAGCAGCCCGGACAGGTCCTACAATGAGCAGTTCTTC
TRBV24-1	-	TRBD1	TRBJ1-5	CATSGGDRGGRAQHF	TGTGCCACCAGTGGGGGGGACAGGGGGGGTAGGGCCCAGCATTTT
TRBV3-1/TRBV3-2	once	-	TRBJ1-1	CASSQIGGNTEAFF	TGTGCCAGCAGCCAAATCGGGGGAAACACTGAAGCTTTCTTT
TRBV5-1	-	-	TRBJ2-7	CASSRLSEGGSYEQYF	TGCGCCAGCAGCCGCTTGTCCGAAGGGGGTTCCTACGAGCAGTACTTC
TRBV5-6	-	-	TRBJ1-5	CASSFLSGDNQPQHF	TGTGCCAGCAGCTTTCTGTCCGGGGACAATCAGCCCCAGCATTTT
TRBV9	-	TRBD2	TRBJ2-1	CASSVVGRERGVRNEQFF	TGTGCCAGCAGCGTAGTTGGGCGGGAGCGGGGGGTTCGGAATGAGCAGTTCTTC
TRBV15	-	TRBD2	TRBJ2-2	CATSRGFGGASGELFF	TGTGCCACCAGCAGAGGTTTCGGGGGGGCTTCAGGGGAGCTGTTTTTT
TRBV7-3	-	-	TRBJ1-1	CASSRNGDTEAFF	TGTGCCAGCAGCCGTAACGGGGACACTGAAGCTTTCTTT
TRBV27	-	TRBD1	TRBJ1-1	CASSSNRGGMNTEAFF	TGTGCCAGCAGTTCCAACAGGGGAGGAATGAACACTGAAGCTTTCTTT
TRBV19	-	TRBD1	TRBJ1-2	CASSRTGQGADGYTF	TGTGCCAGTAGTCGAACCGGACAGGGGGCGGATGGCTACACCTTC
TRBV9	-	TRBD1	TRBJ2-2	CASSVDRTGLATGELFF	TGTGCCAGCAGCGTAGACCGGACAGGTCTGGCCACCGGGGAGCTGTTTTTT
TRBV11-3	once	-	TRBJ1-1	CASSANNYNTEAFF	TGTGCCAGCAGCGCAAACAACTACAACACTGAAGCTTTCTTT
TRBV7-9	-	-	TRBJ1-2	CASSFSGHPNYGYTF	TGTGCCAGCAGCTTCTCGGGACACCCAAACTATGGCTACACCTTC
TRBV5-1	-	TRBD1	TRBJ1-4	CASSLAGTGNEKLFF	TGCGCCAGCAGCTTGGCCGGGACAGGAAATGAAAAACTGTTTTTT
TRBV10-2	once	TRBD2	TRBJ2-1	CASSDPGGAGGNEQFF	TGCGCCAGCAGTGACCCGGGGGGAGCGGGGGGCAATGAGCAGTTCTTC
TRBV7-7	-	TRBD1	TRBJ2-1	CASSKGQSDEQFF	TGTGCTAGCAGCAAGGGACAGAGCGATGAGCAGTTCTTC
TRBV5-6	few	TRBD2	TRBJ2-6	CASTLGLAGAGANVLTF	TGTGCCAGCACCCTAGGACTAGCGGGGGCTGGGGCCAACGTCCTGACTTTC
TRBV29-1	-	TRBD2	TRBJ2-5	CSVGQTSRETQYF	TGCAGCGTCGGTCAGACTAGCAGGGAGACCCAGTACTTC
TRBV18	-	-	TRBJ1-6	CASSPNRRGYNSPLHF	TGTGCCAGCTCACCCAACCGCCGGGGGTACAATTCACCCCTCCACTTT
TRBV6-1	-	-	TRBJ1-2	CASSEGEGFYGYTF	TGTGCCAGCAGTGAAGGGGAGGGGTTCTATGGCTACACCTTC
TRBV30	once	-	TRBJ1-2	CAWSGEGGYGYTF	TGTGCCTGGAGTGGAGAAGGAGGATATGGCTACACCTTC
TRBV9	-	-	TRBJ1-3	CASSDRTGGLGNTIYF	TGTGCCAGCAGCGACCGAACGGGGGGGCTTGGAAACACCATATATTTT
TRBV7-8	-	-	TRBJ2-7	CASRDRQNSYEQYF	TGTGCCAGCAGAGACAGGCAAAACTCCTACGAGCAGTACTTC
TRBV24-1	-	-	TRBJ2-3	CATPYSRYTDTQYF	TGTGCCACTCCTTATAGCCGGTACACAGATACGCAGTATTTT
TRBV7-8	-	TRBD2	TRBJ2-1	CASNPTGGSYNEQFF	TGTGCCAGCAATCCCACGGGGGGCTCCTACAATGAGCAGTTCTTC
TRBV6-1	-	-	TRBJ2-7	CASSTFFGDYEQYF	TGTGCCAGCAGCACCTTTTTCGGGGACTACGAGCAGTACTTC